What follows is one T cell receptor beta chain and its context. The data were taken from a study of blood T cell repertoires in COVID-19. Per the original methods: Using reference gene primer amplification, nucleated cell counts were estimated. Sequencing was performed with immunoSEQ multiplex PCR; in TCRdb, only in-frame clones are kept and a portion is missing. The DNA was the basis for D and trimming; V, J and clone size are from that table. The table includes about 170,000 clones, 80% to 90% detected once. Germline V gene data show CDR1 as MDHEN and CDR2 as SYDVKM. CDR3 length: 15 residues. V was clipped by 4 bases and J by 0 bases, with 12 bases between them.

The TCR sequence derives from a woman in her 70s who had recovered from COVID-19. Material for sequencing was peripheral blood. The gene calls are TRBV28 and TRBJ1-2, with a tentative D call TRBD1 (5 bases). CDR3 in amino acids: CASSSPWGTNYGYTF. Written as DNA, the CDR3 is TGTGCCAGCAGTTCCCCCTGGGGCACTAACTATGGCTACACCTTC.